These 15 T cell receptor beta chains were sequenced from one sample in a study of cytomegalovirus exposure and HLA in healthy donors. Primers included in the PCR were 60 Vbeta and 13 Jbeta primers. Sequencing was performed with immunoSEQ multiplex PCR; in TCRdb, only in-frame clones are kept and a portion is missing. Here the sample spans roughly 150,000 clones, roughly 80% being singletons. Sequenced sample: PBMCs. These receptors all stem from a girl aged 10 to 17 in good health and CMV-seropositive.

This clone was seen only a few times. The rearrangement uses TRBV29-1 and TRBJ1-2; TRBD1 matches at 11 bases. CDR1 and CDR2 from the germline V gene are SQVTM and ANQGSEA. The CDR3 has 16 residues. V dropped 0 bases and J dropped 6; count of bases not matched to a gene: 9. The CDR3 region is CSVEETGTGGWDGYTF. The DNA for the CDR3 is TGCAGCGTTGAAGAAACGGGGACAGGGGGGTGGGATGGCTACACCTTC.

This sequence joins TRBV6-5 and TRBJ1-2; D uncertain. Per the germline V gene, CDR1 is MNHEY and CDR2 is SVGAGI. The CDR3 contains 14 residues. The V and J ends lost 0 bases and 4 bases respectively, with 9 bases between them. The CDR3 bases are TGTGCCAGCAGTTACTCCGAGGGCTTCTATGGCTACACCTTC. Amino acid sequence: CASSYSEGFYGYTF.

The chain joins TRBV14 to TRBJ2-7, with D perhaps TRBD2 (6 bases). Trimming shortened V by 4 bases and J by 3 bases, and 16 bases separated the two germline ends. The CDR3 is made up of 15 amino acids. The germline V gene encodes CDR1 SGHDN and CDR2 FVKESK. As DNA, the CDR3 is TGTGCCAGCAGCCCTCTAGCGCCCAGAGACTACGAGCAGTACTTC. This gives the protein CASSPLAPRDYEQYF.

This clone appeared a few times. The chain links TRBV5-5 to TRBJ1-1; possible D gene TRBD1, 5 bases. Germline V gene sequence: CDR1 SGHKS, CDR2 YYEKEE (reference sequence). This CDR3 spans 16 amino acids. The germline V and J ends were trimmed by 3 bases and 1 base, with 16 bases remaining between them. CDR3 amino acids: CASSWGLSRGNTEAFF. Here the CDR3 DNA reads TGTGCCAGCAGCTGGGGACTCTCAAGGGGGAACACTGAAGCTTTCTTT.

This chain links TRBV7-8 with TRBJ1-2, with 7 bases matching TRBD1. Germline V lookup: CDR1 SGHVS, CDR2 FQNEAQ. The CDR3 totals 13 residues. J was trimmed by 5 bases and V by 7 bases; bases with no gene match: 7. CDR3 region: CASTRGQVYGYTF. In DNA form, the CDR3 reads TGTGCCAGCACCCGCGGACAGGTTTATGGCTACACCTTC.

DNA for the CDR3: TGCGCCAGCAGCTTCGGGATTAGGGACACTGAAGCTTTCTTT. As protein: CASSFGIRDTEAFF. This chain links TRBV5-1 with TRBJ1-1, with D uncertain. With 2 bases removed from V and 3 bases from J, the gap between germline ends came to 11 bases. The CDR3 totals 14 residues. Germline V CDR1 and CDR2: SGHRS, YFSETQ.

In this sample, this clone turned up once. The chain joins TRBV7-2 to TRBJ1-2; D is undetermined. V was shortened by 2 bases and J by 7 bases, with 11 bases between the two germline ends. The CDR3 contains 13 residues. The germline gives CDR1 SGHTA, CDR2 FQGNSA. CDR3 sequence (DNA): TGTGCCAGCAGCTTAAGGTCCCCGGGTGGCTACACCTTC. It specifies CASSLRSPGGYTF.

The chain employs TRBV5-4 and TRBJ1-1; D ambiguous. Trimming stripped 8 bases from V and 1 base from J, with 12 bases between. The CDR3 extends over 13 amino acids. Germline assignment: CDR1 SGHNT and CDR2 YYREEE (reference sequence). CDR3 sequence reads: CASQSPPNTEAFF. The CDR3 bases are TGTGCCAGTCAGTCCCCCCCGAACACTGAAGCTTTCTTT. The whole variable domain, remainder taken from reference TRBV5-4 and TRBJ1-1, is ETGVTQSPTHLIKTRGQQVTLRCSSQSGHNTVSWYQQALGQGPQFIFQYYREEENGRGNFPPRFSGLQFPNYSSELNVNALELDDSALYLCASQSPPNTEAFFGQGTRLTVV.

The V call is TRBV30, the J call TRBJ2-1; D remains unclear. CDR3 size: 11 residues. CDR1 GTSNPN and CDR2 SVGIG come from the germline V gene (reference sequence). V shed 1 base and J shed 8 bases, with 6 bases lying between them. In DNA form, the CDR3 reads TGTGCCTGGAGTGGAGCCGATGAGCAGTTCTTC. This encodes CAWSGADEQFF.

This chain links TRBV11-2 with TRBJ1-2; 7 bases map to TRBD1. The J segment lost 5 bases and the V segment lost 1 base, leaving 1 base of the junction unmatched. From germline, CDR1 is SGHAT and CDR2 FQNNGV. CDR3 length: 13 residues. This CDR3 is CASSLVTGYGYTF. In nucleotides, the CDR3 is TGTGCCAGCAGCTTAGTGACAGGGTATGGCTACACCTTC. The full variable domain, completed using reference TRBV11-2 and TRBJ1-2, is EAGVAQSPRYKIIEKRQSVAFWCNPISGHATLYWYQQILGQGPKLLIQFQNNGVVDDSQLPKDRFSAERLKGVDSTLKIQPAKLEDSAVYLCASSLVTGYGYTFGSGTRLTVV.

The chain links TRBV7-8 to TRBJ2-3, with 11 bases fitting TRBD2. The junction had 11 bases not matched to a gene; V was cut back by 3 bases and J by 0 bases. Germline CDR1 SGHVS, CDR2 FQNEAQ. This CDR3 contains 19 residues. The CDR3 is CASSLTSGTYLLSTDTQYF. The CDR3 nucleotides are TGTGCCAGCAGCTTGACTAGCGGGACCTACTTGCTTAGCACAGATACGCAGTATTTT.

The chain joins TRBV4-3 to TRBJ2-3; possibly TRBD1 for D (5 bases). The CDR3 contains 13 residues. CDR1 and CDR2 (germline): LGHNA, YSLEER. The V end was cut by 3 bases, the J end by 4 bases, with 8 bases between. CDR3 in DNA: TGCGCCAGCAGCCAGGCAGGGTCAGATACGCAGTATTTT. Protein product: CASSQAGSDTQYF.

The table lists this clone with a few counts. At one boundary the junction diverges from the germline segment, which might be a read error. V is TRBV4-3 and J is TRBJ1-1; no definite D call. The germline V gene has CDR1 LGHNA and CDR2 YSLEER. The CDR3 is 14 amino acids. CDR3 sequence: CASSQVEGPPRTIF. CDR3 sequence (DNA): TGCGCCAGCAGCCAAGTCGAGGGCCCCCCAAGGACCATCTTT.

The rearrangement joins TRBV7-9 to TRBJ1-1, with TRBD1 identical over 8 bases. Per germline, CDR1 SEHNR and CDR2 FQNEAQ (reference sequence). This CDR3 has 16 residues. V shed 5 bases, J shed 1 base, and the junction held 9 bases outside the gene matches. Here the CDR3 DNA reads TGTGCCAGCAGCCCACCCGACAGGGGCCCGAACACTGAAGCTTTCTTT. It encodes CASSPPDRGPNTEAFF.

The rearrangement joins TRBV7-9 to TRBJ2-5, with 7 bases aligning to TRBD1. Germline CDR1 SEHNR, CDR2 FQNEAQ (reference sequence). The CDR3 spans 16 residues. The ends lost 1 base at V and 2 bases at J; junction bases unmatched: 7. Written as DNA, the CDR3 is TGTGCCAGCAGCTTAGTGGGGACAGAAAATCAAGAGACCCAGTACTTC. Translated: CASSLVGTENQETQYF.